This T cell receptor (beta chain) comes out of a study of human T cells and chemical hapten exposure. Broader study findings: DPC sensitization left the count of TCRs above 1 in 1000 unchanged.

Described time point: healthy volunteer bleed at 2 weeks. The study extracted total RNA from unfractionated whole blood. In this sample, this clonotype turned up many times. Its target is not known. Individual cDNA molecules received unique molecular identifiers in the library. In the source study's methods: Individual samples carried between roughly 23,224 and 700,000 TCRs, with 95,638 as the median. TCRdb redid the calling of the RACE reads with MiXCR, one entry per CDR3 protein. The V and J calls and clone size come from TCRdb's table, not from the authors' own analysis. Of approximately 97,000 distinct CDR3 sequences listed, around 8.8% are singletons. V was clipped by 2 bases and J by 2 bases, with 19 bases between them. This CDR3 contains 17 residues. The germline V gene encodes CDR1 MNHNY and CDR2 SVGAGI (reference sequence).

Sequencing input: whole blood. The chain joins TRBV6-6 to TRBJ2-7; D is perhaps TRBD2 (6 bases). The receptor's source is a female donor in good health. Some clones in this sample may be carry-over from other donors' samples. The CDR3 loop reads CASSYRTVVAGPYEQYF. CDR3 nucleotides: TGTGCCAGCAGTTACCGAACCGTTGTGGCGGGGCCCTACGAGCAGTACTTC.